Listed below are T cell receptor beta chains from one sample, sequenced in a study of PD-1 blockade in classical Hodgkin lymphoma. Data came from immunoSEQ multiplex PCR; TCRdb stores just in-frame clones and leaves some out. Counted here are approximately 45,000 clones, roughly 88% occurring once; the ten biggest clones make up nearly 5%. Sequencing was done on a sample of peripheral blood mononuclear cells (PBMCs). The origin of the receptors is a human donor with classical Hodgkin lymphoma. CDR3s include the opening cysteine and the closing phenylalanine or tryptophan. The order of the fields is J gene, V gene, D gene, clone size, CDR3 DNA, CDR3 protein. The D gene is left open where the match is weak. Size is stated for part of the rows, as once, few or many counts, or as a class when the clone is expanded.

J: TRBJ1-1
V: TRBV5-1
D: -
size: -
DNA: TGCGCCAGCGGCTTTAGGGACGGACCTATGAACACTGAAGCTTTCTTT
CDR3: CASGFRDGPMNTEAFF

J: TRBJ2-7
V: TRBV27
D: -
size: -
DNA: TGTGCCAGCAGTTCAGGTAGGACCTACGAGCAGTACTTC
CDR3: CASSSGRTYEQYF

J: TRBJ2-1
V: TRBV9
D: TRBD2
size: -
DNA: TGTGCCAGCAGCGTAGGGACCGTGGGACTAGCGAGTAATGAGCAGTTCTTC
CDR3: CASSVGTVGLASNEQFF

J: TRBJ1-5
V: TRBV29-1
D: TRBD1
size: -
DNA: TGCAGCGTGTCCCCCGGGACAGGGGATCAGCCCCAGCATTTT
CDR3: CSVSPGTGDQPQHF

J: TRBJ2-2
V: TRBV15
D: -
size: once
DNA: TGTGCCACCAGCAGGAATGATGGCTCCGGGGAGCTGTTTTTT
CDR3: CATSRNDGSGELFF

J: TRBJ2-3
V: TRBV27
D: -
size: -
DNA: TGTGCCAGCAGTTTATTCGGGCAGAGCACAGATACGCAGTATTTT
CDR3: CASSLFGQSTDTQYF

J: TRBJ2-2
V: TRBV11-3
D: TRBD1
size: -
DNA: TGTGCCAGCAGCCGGGGACAGGGATTGGTCGGGGAGCTGTTTTTT
CDR3: CASSRGQGLVGELFF

J: TRBJ2-7
V: TRBV7-7
D: TRBD2
size: few
DNA: TGTGCTAGCAGCTCCCCCTGGACTAGCGGCTACGAGCAGTACTTC
CDR3: CASSSPWTSGYEQYF

J: TRBJ1-4
V: TRBV5-1
D: TRBD1
size: -
DNA: TGCGCCAGCAGCTTTAGGGACAGCCTTAATGAAAAACTGTTTTTT
CDR3: CASSFRDSLNEKLFF

J: TRBJ1-5
V: TRBV5-8
D: -
size: -
DNA: TGTGCCAGCAGCTTGGTAGAGGGTCAGCCCCAGCATTTT
CDR3: CASSLVEGQPQHF

J: TRBJ2-1
V: TRBV23-1
D: -
size: -
DNA: TGCGCCAGCAGTCAATCCCTTCTAGCGCAGGACTACAATGAGCAGTTCTTC
CDR3: CASSQSLLAQDYNEQFF

J: TRBJ2-4
V: TRBV9
D: TRBD1
size: -
DNA: TGTGCCAGCAGCGAGGGGACAGGGGATTGGGACATTCAGTACTTC
CDR3: CASSEGTGDWDIQYF

J: TRBJ2-5
V: TRBV27
D: TRBD1
size: -
DNA: TGTGCCAGCAGTTCCAGTTACAGGGGATTCGAGACCCAGTACTTC
CDR3: CASSSSYRGFETQYF

J: TRBJ2-3
V: TRBV5-1
D: -
size: -
DNA: TGCGCCAGCAGCTCGCGGACTACTAGCACAGATACGCAGTATTTT
CDR3: CASSSRTTSTDTQYF

J: TRBJ2-7
V: TRBV18
D: TRBD2
size: once
DNA: TGTGCCAGCTCACCCGGGACTAGTATCTACGAGCAGTACTTC
CDR3: CASSPGTSIYEQYF

J: TRBJ1-1
V: TRBV18
D: -
size: -
DNA: TGTGCCAGCTCAGGGGTCCGAGGGTACACTGAAGCTTTCTTT
CDR3: CASSGVRGYTEAFF

J: TRBJ2-2
V: TRBV5-4
D: -
size: -
DNA: TGTGCCAGCAGCTGGACACAGACGAACACCGGGGAGCTGTTTTTT
CDR3: CASSWTQTNTGELFF

J: TRBJ1-1
V: TRBV4-1
D: TRBD1
size: once
DNA: TGCGCCAGCAGCCAAACCGGACAGGGTAATGAAGCTTTCTTT
CDR3: CASSQTGQGNEAFF

J: TRBJ2-2
V: TRBV4-2
D: TRBD2
size: -
DNA: TGTGCCAGCAGCCACCAAGCGGGGGCCCCAAGCGGGGAGCTGTTTTTT
CDR3: CASSHQAGAPSGELFF

J: TRBJ1-1
V: TRBV7-9
D: -
size: -
DNA: TGTGCCAGCAGCTTCGGAGGGTTGAACACTGAAGCTTTCTTT
CDR3: CASSFGGLNTEAFF

J: TRBJ1-2
V: TRBV6-1
D: -
size: few
DNA: TGTGCCAGCAGTGAAGGAGGGTCGCATGGCTACACCTTC
CDR3: CASSEGGSHGYTF

J: TRBJ1-5
V: TRBV11-3
D: -
size: -
DNA: TGTGCCAGCAGCTTAGGCGTCGGACGACAGCATTTT
CDR3: CASSLGVGRQHF

J: TRBJ1-3
V: TRBV6-6
D: -
size: -
DNA: TGTGCCAGCAGTCAGGAGTACACCATATATTTT
CDR3: CASSQEYTIYF

J: TRBJ1-5
V: TRBV18
D: TRBD1
size: -
DNA: TGTGCCAGCTCACCAACAGGGGAAAAAGGACAGCCCCAGCATTTT
CDR3: CASSPTGEKGQPQHF

J: TRBJ2-1
V: TRBV30
D: TRBD2
size: -
DNA: TGTGCCTGGAGTGTCCGCGGGAGGGCCTTCAATGAGCAGTTCTTC
CDR3: CAWSVRGRAFNEQFF

J: TRBJ2-5
V: TRBV18
D: -
size: -
DNA: TGTGCCAGCTCACCAAGGGCGGGTACTACCCAAGAGACCCAGTACTTC
CDR3: CASSPRAGTTQETQYF

J: TRBJ2-5
V: TRBV28
D: TRBD1
size: -
DNA: TGTGCCAGCAGTTCGGGACAGTTTGAGACCCAGTACTTC
CDR3: CASSSGQFETQYF

J: TRBJ2-3
V: TRBV9
D: TRBD1
size: -
DNA: TGTGCCAGCAGCGGACAGGGGGCGCGGCCAGATACGCAGTATTTT
CDR3: CASSGQGARPDTQYF

J: TRBJ2-1
V: TRBV10-1
D: -
size: -
DNA: TGCGCCAGCAGGAAGAGGGGGGCCCTGAACAATGAGCAGTTCTTC
CDR3: CASRKRGALNNEQFF

J: TRBJ1-1
V: TRBV6-1
D: -
size: -
DNA: TGTGCCAGCCTTAACCGACATACCCCTGAAGCTTTCTTT
CDR3: CASLNRHTPEAFF